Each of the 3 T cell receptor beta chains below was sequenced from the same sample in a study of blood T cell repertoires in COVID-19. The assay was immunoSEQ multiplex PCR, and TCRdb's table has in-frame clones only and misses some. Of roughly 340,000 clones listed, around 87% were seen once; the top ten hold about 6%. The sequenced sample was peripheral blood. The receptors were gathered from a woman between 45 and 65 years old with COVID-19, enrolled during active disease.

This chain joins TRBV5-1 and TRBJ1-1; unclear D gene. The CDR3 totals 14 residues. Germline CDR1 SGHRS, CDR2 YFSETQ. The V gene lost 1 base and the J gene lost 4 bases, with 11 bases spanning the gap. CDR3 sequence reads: CASSLRDFSTEAFF. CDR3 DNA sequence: TGCGCCAGCAGCTTGAGAGATTTTAGCACTGAAGCTTTCTTT.

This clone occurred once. CDR3 DNA: TGTGCCACCAGCAGAGATCGGTTTTCTGGAAACACCATATATTTT. This sequence encodes CATSRDRFSGNTIYF. The rearrangement uses TRBV15 and TRBJ1-3; the D is unclear. V was shortened by 0 bases and J by 1 base, with 7 bases between the two germline ends. The length of the CDR3 is 15 residues. Germline V CDR1 and CDR2: LNHNV, YYDKDF (reference sequence).

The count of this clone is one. CDR3 DNA sequence: TGTGCCAGCAGTAGGAGCGGGGGTGCCTACAATGAGCAGTTCTTC. It codes for CASSRSGGAYNEQFF. The chain is built from TRBV25-1 and TRBJ2-1, with TRBD2 identical over 8 bases. The CDR3 sequence is 15 residues long. The junction had 5 bases not matched to a gene; V was cut back by 5 bases and J by 2 bases. The germline gives CDR1 MGHDK, CDR2 SYGVNS.